Shown below are 22 T cell receptor beta chains from a single sample sequenced in a study of shared clonotypes between healthy human individuals. Generated by immunoSEQ multiplex PCR, the TCRdb table keeps only in-frame clones and is missing some. The sample shows about 600,000 clones, just under 97% of them seen only once. CD8 cells classed as naive were CD45RO-negative and positively selected for CCR7, excluding terminally differentiated effector memory CD45RA+ cells. Material for sequencing was naive CD8+ T cells sorted from blood. These receptors originate from a woman in her twenties or thirties in good health.

This clone was seen only once. V and J are TRBV29-1 and TRBJ2-5; D perhaps matches TRBD2 (5 bases). From germline, CDR1 is SQVTM and CDR2 ANQGSEA. The CDR3 is made up of 15 amino acids. With 3 bases removed from V and 4 bases from J, the gap between germline ends came to 18 bases. This CDR3 reads CSVDPEGDWRETQYF. The CDR3 coding sequence is TGCAGCGTTGATCCCGAGGGAGATTGGAGAGAGACCCAGTACTTC.

The V call is TRBV7-9, the J call TRBJ1-2; the D is unclear. V was trimmed by 3 bases and J by 7 bases, leaving 6 bases between them. The CDR3 extends over 11 amino acids. CDR1 and CDR2 from the germline V gene are SEHNR and FQNEAQ (reference sequence). CDR3 in DNA: TGTGCCAGCAGCTTTCTGCTTGGCTACACCTTC. As protein: CASSFLLGYTF.

The chain couples TRBV13 to TRBJ2-1, with TRBD1 as a possible D gene (5 bases). The CDR3 is made up of 15 amino acids. The germline V gene encodes CDR1 PRHDT and CDR2 FYEKMQ (reference sequence). V lost 5 bases and J lost 1, with 12 bases in between. DNA for the CDR3: TGTGCCAGCAGCGAAACCAGGGTTTCCTACAATGAGCAGTTCTTC. Translation gives CASSETRVSYNEQFF.

As regards this clone: Other DNA sequences within the sample encode an identical CDR3. The genes are TRBV5-8 and TRBJ1-1; tentative D call: TRBD1 (6 bases). The CDR3 has 15 residues. Deletions cut 0 bases from V and 3 bases from J, with 12 bases between. Germline values: CDR1 SGHTS, CDR2 YDEGEE. The CDR3 nucleotides read TGTGCCAGCAGCTTGGATGGGGGCGGGTACACTGAAGCTTTCTTT. This gives the protein CASSLDGGGYTEAFF.

This chain uses TRBV18 with TRBJ1-2; no firm D call. The CDR3 contains 12 residues. Germline assignment: CDR1 KGHSH and CDR2 LQKENI. V lost 2 bases and J 5 bases, leaving 6 bases between the germline ends. The CDR3 nucleotides are TGTGCCAGCTCACCAAGAGGGTATGGCTACACCTTC. Translating gives CASSPRGYGYTF. The variable domain in full, completed from reference TRBV18 and TRBJ1-2, reads NAGVMQNPRHLVRRRGQEARLRCSPMKGHSHVYWYRQLPEEGLKFMVYLQKENIIDESGMPKERFSAEFPKEGPSILRIQQVVRGDSAAYFCASSPRGYGYTFGSGTRLTVV.

The genes are TRBV6-5 and TRBJ1-1; D gene uncertain. Trimming removed 3 bases at V and 0 bases at J, with 8 bases between. The CDR3 has 14 residues. The germline CDR1 and CDR2 sequences are MNHEY and SVGAGI. The CDR3 DNA reads as TGTGCCAGCAGTTATCAGATCATGAACACTGAAGCTTTCTTT. This translates into CASSYQIMNTEAFF.

The rearrangement uses TRBV6-6 and TRBJ2-3; 7 bases map to TRBD1. The CDR3 extends over 15 amino acids. The J segment lost 2 bases and the V segment lost 4 bases, leaving 6 bases of the junction unmatched. Per the germline V gene, CDR1 is MNHNY and CDR2 is SVGAGI (reference sequence). The CDR3 protein is CASSLWDRFTDTQYF. The CDR3 coding sequence is TGTGCCAGCAGTTTGTGGGACAGATTCACAGATACGCAGTATTTT.

The chain couples TRBV27 to TRBJ2-7, with D possibly TRBD2 on 5 matching bases. CDR1 and CDR2 from the germline V gene are MNHEY and SMNVEV (reference sequence). CDR3 size: 14 residues. Between the trimmed V and J ends, which lost 3 bases and 2 bases, there was a span of 11 bases. CDR3 DNA: TGTGCCAGCAGTTTCTTCGCGGGCCCCTACGAGCAGTACTTC. It translates to CASSFFAGPYEQYF.

In this sample, this clone turned up once. The rearrangement uses TRBV12-2 and TRBJ1-6. TRBV12-2 is reported as a pseudogene. This CDR3 spans 16 amino acids. In nucleotides, the CDR3 is TGTGCAAGTCGCTTAGCGGGGAGCTCCTATAATTCACCCCTCCACTTT. Its protein product is CASRLAGSSYNSPLHF.

The gene calls are TRBV28 and TRBJ2-7, with 7 nucleotides matching TRBD1. V lost 7 bases to trimming and J lost 3 bases; unmatched junction nucleotides: 6. Germline lookup yields CDR1 MDHEN and CDR2 SYDVKM. The CDR3 totals 13 residues. The CDR3 here is CASTWDRGYEQYF. DNA for the CDR3: TGTGCCAGCACCTGGGACAGAGGCTACGAGCAGTACTTC.

The chain uses TRBV5-8 and TRBJ1-2; D uncertain. The CDR3 runs to 14 residues. Germline CDR1 and CDR2: SGHTS and YDEGEE. V was trimmed by 0 bases and J by 4 bases, leaving 10 bases between them. The CDR3 here is CASSLEGSGYGYTF. In nucleotides, the CDR3 is TGTGCCAGCAGCTTGGAGGGTTCGGGCTATGGCTACACCTTC.

This clone came up a few times. The rearrangement uses TRBV28 and TRBJ1-5, with D maybe TRBD1 (5 bases). Germline V lookup: CDR1 MDHEN, CDR2 SYDVKM. V lost 6 bases to trimming and J lost 0 bases, with 24 bases between them. The CDR3 runs to 19 residues. CDR3 DNA sequence: TGTGCCAGCAGCCCAGGCAGTCAGGGAATCTACTATAGCAATCAGCCCCAGCATTTT. It specifies CASSPGSQGIYYSNQPQHF.

This clone was seen just once. The CDR3: CASSRHPFEQYF. In DNA form, the CDR3 reads TGTGCCAGCTCTAGACACCCCTTTGAGCAGTACTTC. This chain connects TRBV6-1 to TRBJ2-7, with D unclear. The CDR3 contains 12 residues. V lost 8 bases to trimming and J lost 7 bases, with 15 bases between them. Germline V gene sequence: CDR1 MNHNS, CDR2 SASEGT.

This clone has only a few counts. The chain has TRBV19 and TRBJ1-1; D is uncertain. There are 11 residues in the CDR3. In germline, CDR1 is LNHDA, CDR2 SQIVND (reference sequence). The V gene lost 10 bases and the J gene lost 7 bases, with 13 bases spanning the gap. The CDR3 here is CATRAPREAFF. For the CDR3, the DNA is TGTGCCACCCGGGCGCCCCGTGAAGCTTTCTTT.

This clone has just one count. The rearrangement joins TRBV28 to TRBJ2-6; no firm D call. Germline assignment: CDR1 MDHEN and CDR2 SYDVKM. This CDR3 has 16 residues. Trimming left V 9 bases short and J 0 bases short, with 15 bases between. CDR3 bases: TGTGCCAGTAAGAGGTCCAGATACTCTGGGGCCAACGTCCTGACTTTC. Protein sequence: CASKRSRYSGANVLTF.

The chain combines TRBV13 with TRBJ2-7; D is perhaps TRBD1 or TRBD2 (5 bases each). The CDR3 extends over 14 amino acids. Germline lookup yields CDR1 PRHDT and CDR2 FYEKMQ (reference sequence). V was cut by 6 bases and J by 5 bases, with 17 bases left in between. The CDR3 here is CASSPSGTSDEQYF. The DNA of the CDR3 is TGTGCCAGCAGTCCTTCCGGGACCTCTGACGAGCAGTACTTC.

This clone was detected only once. The gene calls are TRBV6-1 and TRBJ1-3; no reliable D call. V was cut by 5 bases and J by 4 bases, with 9 bases left in between. CDR1 and CDR2 (germline): MNHNS, SASEGT. The CDR3 consists of 13 residues. The CDR3 loop is CASSNAGGNTIYF. The CDR3 DNA sequence: TGTGCCAGCAGTAACGCAGGCGGAAACACCATATATTTT.

This clone was seen once. The chain carries TRBV7-9 and TRBJ2-5; D ambiguous. This CDR3 contains 17 residues. The V end lost 1 base, the J end lost 2 bases, and 17 bases lay between the germline ends. Germline V lookup: CDR1 SEHNR, CDR2 FQNEAQ (reference sequence). CDR3 nucleotide sequence: TGTGCCAGCAGCTTAGTCGGCCACGACTGGGTTCAAGAGACCCAGTACTTC. Translated: CASSLVGHDWVQETQYF.

V and J are TRBV28 and TRBJ1-5; D may be TRBD1 (6 bases). Germline V gives CDR1 MDHEN, CDR2 SYDVKM. Between the trimmed V and J ends, which lost 5 bases and 7 bases, there was a span of 12 bases. This CDR3 is built from 13 residues. The CDR3 DNA reads as TGTGCCAGCAGTCAGGGGCGGGGACAGCCCCAGCATTTT. Its protein product is CASSQGRGQPQHF.

Points on this clone: The same CDR3 can be traced to other DNA sequences in this sample. The genes are TRBV9 and TRBJ2-2; D unclear. The CDR3 spans 14 residues. CDR1 SGDLS and CDR2 YYNGEE come from the germline V gene. Trimming removed 0 bases at V and 5 bases at J, with 8 bases between. The CDR3: CASSVGGGTGELFF. The CDR3 DNA sequence: TGTGCCAGCAGCGTAGGGGGTGGTACCGGGGAGCTGTTTTTT.

The table lists this clone with a count of one. Other DNA sequences from this sample encode an identical CDR3 as well. The rearrangement links TRBV27 to TRBJ1-5, with D uncertain. The ends were cut back, 3 bases at V and 2 bases at J, with 8 bases in the middle. This CDR3 contains 14 residues. In germline, CDR1 is MNHEY, CDR2 SMNVEV (reference sequence). This CDR3 reads CASSFVGGNQPQHF. DNA for the CDR3: TGTGCCAGCAGTTTCGTGGGTGGCAATCAGCCCCAGCATTTT.

The genes are TRBV10-3 and TRBJ2-1, with D hard to call. Germline CDR1 reads ENHRY; CDR2 reads SYGVKD. This CDR3 comprises 12 residues. The V gene lost 7 bases and the J gene lost 7 bases, with 11 bases spanning the gap. In DNA, the CDR3 is TGTGCCATCAAATCGGACGCTAATGAGCAGTTCTTC. It translates to CAIKSDANEQFF.